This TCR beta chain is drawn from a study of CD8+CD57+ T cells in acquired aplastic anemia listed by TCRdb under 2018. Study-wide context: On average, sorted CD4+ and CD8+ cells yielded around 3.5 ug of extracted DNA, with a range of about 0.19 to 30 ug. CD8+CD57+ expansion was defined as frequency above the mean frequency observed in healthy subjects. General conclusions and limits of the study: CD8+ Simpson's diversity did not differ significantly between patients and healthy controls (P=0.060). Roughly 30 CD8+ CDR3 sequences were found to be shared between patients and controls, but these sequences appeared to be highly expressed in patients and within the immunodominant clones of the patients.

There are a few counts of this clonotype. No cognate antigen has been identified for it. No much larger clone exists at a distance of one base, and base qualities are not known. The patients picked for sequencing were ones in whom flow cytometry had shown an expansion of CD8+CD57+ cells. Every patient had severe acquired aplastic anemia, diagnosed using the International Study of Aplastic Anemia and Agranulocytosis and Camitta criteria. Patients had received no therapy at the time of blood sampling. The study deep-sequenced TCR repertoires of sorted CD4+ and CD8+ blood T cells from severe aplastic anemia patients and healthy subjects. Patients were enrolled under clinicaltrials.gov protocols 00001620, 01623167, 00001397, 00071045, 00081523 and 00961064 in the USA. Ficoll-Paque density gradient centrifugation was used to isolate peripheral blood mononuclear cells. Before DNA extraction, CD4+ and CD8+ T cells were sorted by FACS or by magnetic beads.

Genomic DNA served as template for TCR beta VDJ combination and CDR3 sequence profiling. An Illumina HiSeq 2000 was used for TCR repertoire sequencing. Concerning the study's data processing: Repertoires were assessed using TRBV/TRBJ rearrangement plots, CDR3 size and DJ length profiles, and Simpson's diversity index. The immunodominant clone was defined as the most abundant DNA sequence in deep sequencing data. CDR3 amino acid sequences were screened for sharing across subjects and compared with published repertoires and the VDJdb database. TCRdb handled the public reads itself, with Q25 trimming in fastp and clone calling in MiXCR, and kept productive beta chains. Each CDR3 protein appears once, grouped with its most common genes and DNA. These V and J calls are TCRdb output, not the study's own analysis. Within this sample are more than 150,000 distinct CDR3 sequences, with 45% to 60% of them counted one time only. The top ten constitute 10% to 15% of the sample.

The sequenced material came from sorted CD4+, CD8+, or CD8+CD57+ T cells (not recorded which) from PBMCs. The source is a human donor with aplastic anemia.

The DNA is TGTGCCAGCAGCGTCAGTACTAACTATGGCTACACCTTC. It codes for CASSVSTNYGYTF. This chain is built from TRBV2 and TRBJ1-2; too little of a D gene remains to name it. The CDR3 sequence holds 13 residues, the cysteine and phenylalanine included. Only the CDR3 DNA is retained, 39 bases long and in frame from the first base. V loses 6 bases of germline sequence and J loses 0 bases, and the interval between the two ends is 8 bases. From a lookup of the germline V gene, CDR1 and CDR2 are SNHLY and FYNNEI.